This paragraph covers one T cell receptor beta chain sequence. This clone was seen a single time. The antigen this receptor binds is unknown. No per-base quality is available; no much larger clone lies one base away. V loses 10 bases, J loses 2 bases, and the germline ends lie 18 bases apart. CDR3 length: 15 amino acids, cysteine to phenylalanine. Only the CDR3 portion is preserved as DNA: 45 bases, with reading frame beginning at the first base. As encoded in the germline V gene (reference sequence), CDR1 is MNHEY while CDR2 is SMNVEV. The CDR3 regions of human TCRbeta chains were analyzed by immunosequencing. Regarding the original processing steps: Repertoire TCRs were matched against a reference library of SARS-CoV-2-specific TCRs generated with the MIRA antigen-specificity platform. Breadth was defined as the fraction of unique TCRs that were SARS-CoV-2-associated, and depth was defined as the fraction of total T cells that were SARS-CoV-2-associated. Each spike-specific TCR was assigned to its reactive spike region and to a CD4 or CD8 class using the MIRA data. Log10-transformed breadth and depth values were compared by one-way ANOVA with Sidak's multiple comparisons tests. TCRdb stores this immuneACCESS table with in-frame sequences only. Part of the clones is absent; in the studies checked, under half of the shortfall reflects unresolved V genes, and no reason is known for the rest. V, J and clone size derive from that table, while D and trimming were established from the DNA sequence. This sample lists some 140,000 clones; roughly 90% were detected once. Of the sample, approximately 5.1% is held by the ten largest clones.

The data derive from a study of T cell responses to AZD1222 COVID-19 vaccine (dated by TCRdb to about 2021). About the investigation overall: A total of more than 230 trial participants underwent TCR sequencing, of whom some 210 received two doses of AZD1222 and some 26 received two doses of the MenACWY control vaccine. Trial participants were enrolled by age into 18-55, 56-69 and 70-plus year subgroups, with approximately 160, 26 and 62 TCR-sequenced participants respectively.

What the work shows at the level of the full study, not this receptor alone: CD4 TCRs associated with the vaccine covered the entire spike protein, and the dominant responses were in regions 160-218 and 743-854. Because no day 14 peak-response samples were available, repertoires were characterized only after the peak T cell response. The 56-69-year group was small, and its depth increase did not reach significance, likely because of low power. Reportedly, close to half of the unique spike-specific TCRs recognized epitopes lying outside the regions that are mutated in the B.1.351 and B.1.1.7 variants. After two AZD1222 doses, spike-specific TCR breadth and depth were significantly higher than at day 0 and than in MenACWY recipients. Conclusions about previously exposed vaccinees are limited because only a handful of AZD1222 recipients were SARS-CoV-2 seropositive at baseline. Most participants were white British and females outnumbered males, and the authors suggested that clonal diversity may have been underestimated.

The time point label corresponds to: baseline before first vaccination. The treatment or condition tag for this specimen amounts to: meningococcal conjugate vaccine given as trial control. The vaccinee samples were drawn from two UK trials, COV001 and COV002, one of which was a single-blind randomized controlled phase 2/3 trial testing AZD1222 (ChAdOx1 nCoV-19) in healthy adults. For TCRbeta chain sequencing, PBMC samples were collected from trial participants at day 0 and at day 28 after the second dose. Recombination connected TRBV27 to TRBJ1-3; TRBD1 is a weak D gene call, 5 bases matching. Sequences were derived from peripheral blood, sampled on day 0 of MenACWY control vaccination. The clonotype originates from an adult in good health. The CDR3 reads as follows: CATREGWGAGNTIYF. The bases read TGTGCCACCCGCGAGGGTTGGGGGGCTGGAAACACCATATATTTT.